What follows is one T cell receptor (beta chain) and its context. This sample was taken from a study of blood T cell repertoires in COVID-19. Per the germline V gene, CDR1 is MDHEN and CDR2 is SYDVKM. After removal of 5 bases from V and 0 bases from J, the junction contained 9 bases not matched to a gene. The CDR3 is 17 amino acids. TCRdb keeps only in-frame clones here, not all; method: immunoSEQ multiplex PCR. The sample lists hundreds of thousands of clones, roughly 90% seen once, with about 1.7% in the top ten. The clonotype originates from a woman between 18 and 29 years old with acute COVID-19. The chain carries TRBV28 and TRBJ2-7; 11 bases line up with TRBD2. What was sequenced was PBMCs or T cells enriched from blood (not recorded which). CDR3 loop: CASSIGLAGGFSYEQYF. CDR3 DNA: TGTGCCAGCAGTATAGGGCTAGCGGGAGGATTCTCCTACGAGCAGTACTTC.